The 28 T cell receptor beta chains presented below share a single source sample, sequenced in a study of shared clonotypes between healthy human individuals. Profiled with immunoSEQ multiplex PCR; TCRdb holds only in-frame clones, not every one. The table includes over a million clones, around 82% detected once. Source material: memory CD4+ T cells from PBMCs. Subset specified: CD45RA-negative fraction. These receptors all come from a man between 18 and 35 years old in good health. Some clones in this sample may be carry-over from other donors' samples.

The rearrangement joins TRBV19 to TRBJ1-4; D is uncertain. The V gene lost 2 bases and the J gene lost 5 bases, with 6 bases spanning the gap. This CDR3 region has 13 residues. Per germline, CDR1 LNHDA and CDR2 SQIVND (reference sequence). The CDR3 region has the DNA TGTGCCAGTAGTATATGGGAGAATGAAAAACTGTTTTTT. Amino acid sequence: CASSIWENEKLFF.

The V gene is TRBV4-2, the J gene TRBJ2-3, with 9 bases that match TRBD2. The CDR3 totals 17 residues. Germline V gene data show CDR1 as LGHNA and CDR2 as YNFKEQ. Losses at the gene ends were 1 base for V and 2 bases for J; bases not matched to a gene: 7. The DNA of the CDR3 is TGTGCCAGCAGCCAAGTCATAATAGCGGGAGACACAGATACGCAGTATTTT. It is translated as CASSQVIIAGDTDTQYF.

This clone was detected once. The V gene is TRBV5-5, the J gene TRBJ2-1; D is perhaps TRBD1 (6 bases). The CDR3 runs 12 residues. Trimming pared 3 bases from V and 13 bases from J, leaving 14 bases between. Per the germline V gene, CDR1 is SGHKS and CDR2 is YYEKEE (reference sequence). CDR3 sequence reads: CASSWGQHHQFF. The CDR3 nucleotides are TGTGCCAGCAGCTGGGGGCAGCACCACCAGTTCTTC.

The V gene is TRBV6-1, the J gene TRBJ2-5; D assignment may be TRBD1 or TRBD2 (5 bases each). This CDR3 has 13 amino acids. V lost 6 bases to trimming and J lost 6 bases, with 14 bases between them. Germline V gene data show CDR1 as MNHNS and CDR2 as SASEGT. The DNA for the CDR3 is TGTGCCAGCAGGTGGGACCAAAGGAAGACCCAGTACTTC. Protein product: CASRWDQRKTQYF.

The table lists this clone with a few counts. This rearrangement joins TRBV7-2 to TRBJ2-7; no definite D call. There are 13 residues in the CDR3. Trimming stripped 2 bases from V and 4 bases from J, with 9 bases between. Germline assignment: CDR1 SGHTA and CDR2 FQGNSA. As DNA, the CDR3 is TGTGCCAGCAGCTTAAGGTATGGATACGAGCAGTACTTC. Amino acids: CASSLRYGYEQYF.

The rearrangement links TRBV7-8 to TRBJ2-3; the match to TRBD2 covers 7 bases. Trimming took 5 bases from V and 3 from J; bases not matched to a gene: 11. CDR1 is SGHVS and CDR2 is FQNEAQ in the germline V gene. The CDR3 consists of 16 residues. CDR3 in amino acids: CASSTGFAGATDTQYF. Here the CDR3 DNA reads TGTGCCAGCAGCACTGGGTTCGCGGGAGCTACAGATACGCAGTATTTT.

This chain joins TRBV2 and TRBJ2-7; weak D call: TRBD1 (5 bases). The CDR3 spans 14 residues. CDR1 and CDR2 (germline): SNHLY, FYNNEI. Trimming stripped 6 bases from V and 0 bases from J, with 12 bases between. CDR3 bases: TGTGCCAGCAGAAGACAGACGAGCTCCTACGAGCAGTACTTC. Translated: CASRRQTSSYEQYF.

This clone has only a few counts. The chain couples TRBV4-2 to TRBJ2-3, with TRBD2 matching over 9 bases. J was trimmed by 4 bases and V by 3 bases; bases with no gene match: 8. Germline CDR1 LGHNA, CDR2 YNFKEQ. CDR3 length: 16 amino acids. The CDR3 reads CASSQGSGRLADTQYF. The CDR3 DNA reads TGTGCCAGCAGCCAGGGGAGCGGGAGGTTGGCAGATACGCAGTATTTT.

V gene TRBV29-1 combines with J gene TRBJ2-3; 8 bases fit TRBD2. The V and J ends lost 7 bases and 0 bases, in that order; junction bases with no gene match: 9. Germline V gene data show CDR1 as SQVTM and CDR2 as ANQGSEA. The CDR3 totals 15 residues. CDR3 sequence: CSGRTGLVSTDTQYF. The CDR3 coding sequence is TGCAGCGGAAGGACGGGACTAGTCAGCACAGATACGCAGTATTTT.

The chain combines TRBV5-4 with TRBJ2-3, with D unresolved. CDR3 size: 12 residues. The germline gives CDR1 SGHNT, CDR2 YYREEE (reference sequence). V lost 4 bases and J 6 bases, leaving 9 bases between the germline ends. The CDR3 region is CASSIPGDTQYF. Here the CDR3 DNA reads TGTGCCAGCAGCATCCCCGGTGATACGCAGTATTTT. The variable domain in full, with the rest retrieved from reference TRBV5-4 and TRBJ2-3, is ETGVTQSPTHLIKTRGQQVTLRCSSQSGHNTVSWYQQALGQGPQFIFQYYREEENGRGNFPPRFSGLQFPNYSSELNVNALELDDSALYLCASSIPGDTQYFGPGTRLTVL.

The V call is TRBV5-1, the J call TRBJ2-2; unclear D gene. The germline V gene encodes CDR1 SGHRS and CDR2 YFSETQ. This CDR3 is 14 amino acids long. The V end was cut by 0 bases, the J end by 5 bases, with 8 bases between. DNA of the CDR3: TGCGCCAGCAGCTTGGGGCTGGGGACCGGGGAGCTGTTTTTT. This translates into CASSLGLGTGELFF.

The chain is built from TRBV5-4 and TRBJ2-2, with 7 positions matching TRBD1. CDR1 is SGHNT, CDR2 YYREEE, per germline (reference sequence). The V gene end was trimmed by 2 bases and the J gene end by 3 bases; junction bases not matched to a gene: 4. The CDR3 length is 15 residues. The CDR3 bases are TGTGCCAGCAGCTTCGCAGGGGGAGACACCGGGGAGCTGTTTTTT. Translation gives CASSFAGGDTGELFF.

This sequence joins TRBV9 and TRBJ2-2, with D perhaps matching TRBD1 or TRBD2 (6 bases each). V was clipped by 0 bases and J by 9 bases, with 15 bases between them. The CDR3 covers 15 residues. CDR1 and CDR2 (germline): SGDLS, YYNGEE. The CDR3 here is CASSVELYGGRELFF. As DNA, the CDR3 is TGTGCCAGCAGCGTAGAATTGTACGGGGGCAGGGAGCTGTTTTTT.

V gene TRBV10-3 combines with J gene TRBJ1-5; no firm D call. CDR1 and CDR2 from the germline V gene are ENHRY and SYGVKD. V lost 4 bases to trimming and J lost 5 bases, with 12 bases between them. The length of the CDR3 is 14 residues. In DNA, the CDR3 is TGTGCCATCAGTGCCCGCCCCGGAGATCAGCCCCAGCATTTT. Amino acids: CAISARPGDQPQHF.

The chain employs TRBV5-4 and TRBJ1-2; D unresolved. Germline V gene data show CDR1 as SGHNT and CDR2 as YYREEE (reference sequence). The CDR3 is 14 residues long. V was pared by 0 bases and J by 4 bases, with 10 bases between. CDR3: CASSLDLFSYGYTF. The CDR3 DNA reads as TGTGCCAGCAGCTTGGACCTTTTCAGCTATGGCTACACCTTC.

There are many counts of this clone. V usage is TRBV29-1 and J usage is TRBJ2-5; D is unresolved. Per the germline V gene, CDR1 is SQVTM and CDR2 is ANQGSEA. The CDR3 covers 13 residues. V was trimmed by 6 bases and J by 2 bases, leaving 13 bases between them. The CDR3 sequence is CSVDPTVQETQYF. DNA for the CDR3: TGCAGCGTCGACCCCACGGTACAAGAGACCCAGTACTTC.

This rearrangement joins TRBV5-1 to TRBJ2-2, with D possibly matching TRBD1 (6 bases). Trimming pared 5 bases from V and 10 bases from J, leaving 18 bases between. The V gene's germline CDR1 is SGHRS and CDR2 YFSETQ. CDR3 length: 14 residues. DNA of the CDR3: TGCGCCAGCAGACGACAGGAAGCCTCGCAGGAGCTGTTTTTT. It translates to CASRRQEASQELFF. The full variable domain, in which reference TRBV5-1 and TRBJ2-2 provide the parts outside the CDR3, is KAGVTQTPRYLIKTRGQQVTLSCSPISGHRSVSWYQQTPGQGLQFLFEYFSETQRNKGNFPGRFSGRQFSNSRSEMNVSTLELGDSALYLCASRRQEASQELFFGEGSRLTVL.

The chain employs TRBV5-8 and TRBJ2-3; 8 bases map to TRBD2. V was clipped by 4 bases and J by 2 bases; unmatched bases: 6. This CDR3 has 15 residues. Germline V gives CDR1 SGHTS, CDR2 YDEGEE. The CDR3 sequence: CASSPGLGNTDTQYF. CDR3 sequence (DNA): TGTGCCAGCAGCCCGGGACTAGGGAACACAGATACGCAGTATTTT.

This clone was observed at least ten times. This CDR3 is also generated by other DNA sequences in the sample. The gene calls are TRBV7-3 and TRBJ2-2, with D possibly TRBD1 on 5 matching bases. Trimming removed 3 bases from V and 7 bases from J, with 6 bases in between. The germline CDR1 and CDR2 sequences are SGHTA and FQGTGA. This CDR3 contains 12 residues. The CDR3 DNA is TGTGCCAGCAGCTTTGACAGCGGGGAGCTGTTTTTT. It codes for CASSFDSGELFF.

This clone was seen many times. Other nucleotide sequences from this sample produce the same CDR3. This chain joins TRBV10-3 and TRBJ1-1; D possibly corresponds to TRBD1 (5 bases). Per germline, CDR1 ENHRY and CDR2 SYGVKD. The CDR3 length is 12 residues. V was cut by 0 bases and J by 7 bases, with 6 bases left in between. The CDR3 region has the DNA TGTGCCATCAGTGAGTCGGGGGGTGAAGCTTTCTTT. It specifies CAISESGGEAFF.

The CDR3 region has the DNA TGTGCCAGCACCCGCGGACAGGGGCGGCTCGGGTATGGCTACACCTTC. This translates into CASTRGQGRLGYGYTF. The chain carries TRBV5-4 and TRBJ1-2; 9 positions agree with TRBD1. Germline loops: CDR1 SGHNT, CDR2 YYREEE (reference sequence). Trimming removed 6 bases from V and 5 bases from J; junction bases left unmatched: 14. This CDR3 is 16 amino acids long.

The chain recombines TRBV10-3 with TRBJ2-1; TRBD2 matches 8 bases. Trimming removed 3 bases from V and 4 bases from J; junction bases left unmatched: 5. The CDR3 is 15 amino acids. CDR1 ENHRY and CDR2 SYGVKD come from the germline V gene. CDR3 protein: CAISDSGRVYNEQFF. The DNA of the CDR3 is TGTGCCATCAGTGATTCCGGGAGGGTATACAATGAGCAGTTCTTC.

This rearrangement joins TRBV21-1 to TRBJ2-7; the tabulated D call, TRBD2, remains unverified against the DNA. TRBV21-1 counts as a pseudogene. The CDR3 sequence is 19 residues long. As DNA, the CDR3 is TGTGCCAGCAGCAAAATTCGCTCCGGTTGGCTAGCGCTTCAGGGCGAGCAGTACTTC. Translation: CASSKIRSGWLALQGEQYF.

The chain recombines TRBV29-1 with TRBJ1-1; 7 bases match TRBD1. V lost 4 bases and J lost 6; bases outside the gene matches: 5. This CDR3 is built from 12 residues. Germline V gene lookup returns CDR1 SQVTM and CDR2 ANQGSEA. The DNA for the CDR3 is TGCAGCGTTGGAGGGGGCGGTCCTGAAGCTTTCTTT. It codes for CSVGGGGPEAFF.

The rearrangement links TRBV9 to TRBJ1-1, with a tentative D call TRBD1 (6 bases). V was cut by 4 bases and J by 4 bases, with 11 bases left in between. The CDR3 covers 13 residues. Germline assignment: CDR1 SGDLS and CDR2 YYNGEE. The CDR3 sequence is CASSLQGFTEAFF. As DNA, the CDR3 is TGTGCCAGCAGCCTACAGGGATTCACTGAAGCTTTCTTT.

The gene calls are TRBV2 and TRBJ1-3; TRBD1 might be the D (5 bases). The germline V and J ends were trimmed by 6 bases and 1 base, with 10 bases remaining between them. CDR1 is SNHLY and CDR2 is FYNNEI in the germline V gene. CDR3 length: 14 residues. The CDR3 sequence: CASRPGRSGNTIYF. The DNA of the CDR3 is TGTGCCAGCAGGCCAGGGAGATCTGGAAACACCATATATTTT. Supplemented by reference TRBV2 and TRBJ1-3, the full variable domain reads EPEVTQTPSHQVTQMGQEVILRCVPISNHLYFYWYRQILGQKVEFLVSFYNNEISEKSEIFDDQFSVERPDGSNFTLKIRSTKLEDSAMYFCASRPGRSGNTIYFGEGSWLTVV.

This chain connects TRBV5-5 to TRBJ2-5; 7 nucleotides line up with TRBD2. CDR1 and CDR2 (germline): SGHKS, YYEKEE (reference sequence). V dropped 1 base and J dropped 3; count of bases not matched to a gene: 3. The CDR3 totals 14 residues. The CDR3 nucleotides are TGTGCCAGCAGCTTGTCCGCGGGGGAAGAGACCCAGTACTTC. Translating it yields CASSLSAGEETQYF.

To note about this clone: This CDR3 is also generated by other DNA sequences in the sample. V is TRBV18 and J is TRBJ2-1; D call uncertain. CDR1 and CDR2 (germline): KGHSH, LQKENI. Trimming shortened V by 3 bases and J by 0 bases, and 3 bases separated the two germline ends. This CDR3 has 13 residues. CDR3 region: CASSPSSYNEQFF. CDR3 coding DNA: TGTGCCAGCTCACCGAGCTCCTACAATGAGCAGTTCTTC.